This TCR beta chain is drawn from a study of cytomegalovirus exposure and HLA in healthy donors. Study at large: The use of the same platform for the 90 to 150 validation repertoires and the roughly 700 first-cohort repertoires was reported by a later analysis.

Profiled with immunoSEQ multiplex PCR; TCRdb holds only in-frame clones, not every one. This repertoire shows roughly 120,000 clones, about 82% found once; its top ten account for nearly 5%. Remarks on this clone: Its antigen is not known.

Findings and limits, study-wide: Using the classifier, cytomegalovirus status was reportedly diagnosed with high specificity and sensitivity. Researchers catalogued around 150 TCR beta chains as cytomegalovirus-associated.

Between the trimmed V and J ends, which lost 6 bases and 2 bases, there was a span of 15 bases. The V gene's germline CDR1 is WNHNN and CDR2 SYGVQD (reference sequence). This CDR3 has 15 amino acids. Sequencing was performed on PBMCs. This clonotype originated in a man aged 18 to 30 in good health and CMV-seronegative. The rearrangement joins TRBV10-1 to TRBJ2-3; maybe TRBD2 (6 bases). This CDR3 reads CASSPGTLNTDTQYF. The DNA for the CDR3 is TGCGCCAGCAGCCCCGGGACTTTAAACACAGATACGCAGTATTTT.